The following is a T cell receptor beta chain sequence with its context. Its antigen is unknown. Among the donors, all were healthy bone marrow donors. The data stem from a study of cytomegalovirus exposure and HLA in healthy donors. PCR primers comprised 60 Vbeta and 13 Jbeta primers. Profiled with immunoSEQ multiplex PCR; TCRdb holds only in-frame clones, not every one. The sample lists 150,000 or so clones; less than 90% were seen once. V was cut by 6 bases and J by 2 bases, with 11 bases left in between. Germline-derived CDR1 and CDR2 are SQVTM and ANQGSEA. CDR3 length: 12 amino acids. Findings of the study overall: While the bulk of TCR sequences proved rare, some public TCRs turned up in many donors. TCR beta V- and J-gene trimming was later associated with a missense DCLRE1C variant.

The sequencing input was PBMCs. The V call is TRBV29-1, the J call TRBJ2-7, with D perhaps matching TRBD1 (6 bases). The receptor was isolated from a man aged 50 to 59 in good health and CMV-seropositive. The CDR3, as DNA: TGCAGCGTGTGGACAGTACCCTACGAGCAGTACTTC. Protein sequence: CSVWTVPYEQYF.